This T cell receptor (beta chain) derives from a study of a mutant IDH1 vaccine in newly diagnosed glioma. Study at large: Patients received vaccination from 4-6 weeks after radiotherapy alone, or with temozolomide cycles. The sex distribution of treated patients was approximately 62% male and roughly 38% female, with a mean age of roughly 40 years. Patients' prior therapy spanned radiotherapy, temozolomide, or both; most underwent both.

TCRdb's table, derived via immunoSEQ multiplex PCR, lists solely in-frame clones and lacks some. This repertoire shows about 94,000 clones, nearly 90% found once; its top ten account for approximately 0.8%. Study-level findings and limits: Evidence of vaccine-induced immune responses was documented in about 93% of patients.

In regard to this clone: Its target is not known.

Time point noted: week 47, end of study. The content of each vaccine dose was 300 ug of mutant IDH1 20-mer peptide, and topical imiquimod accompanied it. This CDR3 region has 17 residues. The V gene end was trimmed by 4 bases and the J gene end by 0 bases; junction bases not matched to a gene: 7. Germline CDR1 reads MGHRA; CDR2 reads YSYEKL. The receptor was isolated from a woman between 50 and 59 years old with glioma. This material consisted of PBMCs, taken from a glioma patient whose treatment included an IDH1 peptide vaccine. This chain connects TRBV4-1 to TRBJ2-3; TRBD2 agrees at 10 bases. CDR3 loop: CASSRRTSGASTDTQYF. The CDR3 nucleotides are TGCGCCAGCAGCCGCCGGACTAGCGGTGCTAGCACAGATACGCAGTATTTT.